The rows below give T cell receptor beta chains drawn from one sample of a study of T cell responses to AZD1222 COVID-19 vaccine. TCRdb's copy holds only in-frame clones and misses some; the assay was immunoSEQ multiplex PCR. The sample consists of fewer than 85,000 clones, roughly nine tenths of them appearing once. This sample comprised peripheral blood, obtained on day 0 of AZD1222 vaccination. The receptors originated from an adult in good health. CDR3s include the opening cysteine and the closing phenylalanine or tryptophan. Fields, in order: clone size, V gene, J gene, CDR3 length, D gene, CDR3 protein, CDR3 DNA. The D gene is left open where the match is weak. Rows may omit the clone size; those that give it use once, few, many or a size class.

clone_size: .
v_call: TRBV9
j_call: TRBJ1-5
cdr3_length: 10
d_call: .
cdr3_aa: CAPRRGGQHF
cdr3_nt: TGTGCCCCCAGGCGGGGGGGTCAGCATTTT

clone_size: .
v_call: TRBV18
j_call: TRBJ1-2
cdr3_length: 17
d_call: .
cdr3_aa: CASSPWDPPEPSYGYTF
cdr3_nt: TGTGCCAGCTCACCGTGGGACCCACCGGAACCTTCCTATGGCTACACCTTC

clone_size: .
v_call: TRBV12-3/TRBV12-4
j_call: TRBJ2-7
cdr3_length: 13
d_call: TRBD1
cdr3_aa: CASSRMTGNEQYF
cdr3_nt: TGTGCCAGCAGTCGGATGACAGGGAACGAGCAGTACTTC

clone_size: .
v_call: TRBV3-1/TRBV3-2
j_call: TRBJ2-7
cdr3_length: 15
d_call: .
cdr3_aa: CASSQDRGRSGEQYF
cdr3_nt: TGTGCCAGCAGCCAAGATCGGGGAAGGTCGGGCGAGCAGTACTTC

clone_size: .
v_call: TRBV30
j_call: TRBJ2-2
cdr3_length: 12
d_call: .
cdr3_aa: CAWRGAIGELFF
cdr3_nt: TGTGCCTGGAGGGGAGCAATCGGGGAGCTGTTTTTT

clone_size: .
v_call: TRBV21-1
j_call: TRBJ1-1
cdr3_length: 16
d_call: .
cdr3_aa: CASSTTGVLGNTEAFF
cdr3_nt: TGTGCCAGCAGCACGACAGGGGTACTGGGGAACACTGAAGCTTTCTTT

clone_size: .
v_call: TRBV10-3
j_call: TRBJ1-6
cdr3_length: 15
d_call: .
cdr3_aa: CAISESRGAGDTLHF
cdr3_nt: TGTGCCATCAGTGAGTCGCGAGGAGCGGGGGATACCCTCCACTTT

clone_size: .
v_call: TRBV4-1
j_call: TRBJ2-1
cdr3_length: 15
d_call: TRBD2
cdr3_aa: CASSLGLKREVEQFF
cdr3_nt: TGCGCCAGCAGCCTCGGACTCAAGCGGGAAGTTGAGCAGTTCTTC

clone_size: once
v_call: TRBV7-2
j_call: TRBJ2-3
cdr3_length: 15
d_call: .
cdr3_aa: CASSLAAGPMDTQYF
cdr3_nt: TGTGCCAGCAGCTTAGCGGCAGGACCCATGGATACGCAGTATTTT

clone_size: .
v_call: TRBV6-5
j_call: TRBJ1-3
cdr3_length: 14
d_call: .
cdr3_aa: CASGLRGAGNTIYF
cdr3_nt: TGTGCCAGCGGACTAAGGGGGGCCGGAAACACCATATATTTT

clone_size: .
v_call: TRBV25-1
j_call: TRBJ1-6
cdr3_length: 13
d_call: .
cdr3_aa: CASKAQYNSPLHF
cdr3_nt: TGTGCCAGCAAGGCTCAATATAATTCACCCCTCCACTTT

clone_size: .
v_call: TRBV5-1
j_call: TRBJ2-1
cdr3_length: 14
d_call: TRBD1
cdr3_aa: CASSADRDLNEQFF
cdr3_nt: TGCGCCAGCAGCGCCGACAGGGATCTCAATGAGCAGTTCTTC

clone_size: .
v_call: TRBV7-2
j_call: TRBJ1-5
cdr3_length: 16
d_call: .
cdr3_aa: CASSLVGGVSNQPQHF
cdr3_nt: TGTGCCAGCAGCTTAGTAGGCGGGGTAAGCAATCAGCCCCAGCATTTT

clone_size: .
v_call: TRBV5-1
j_call: TRBJ1-1
cdr3_length: 14
d_call: .
cdr3_aa: CASSPPGYHTEAFF
cdr3_nt: TGCGCCAGCAGCCCACCAGGATACCACACTGAAGCTTTCTTT

clone_size: once
v_call: TRBV18
j_call: TRBJ1-3
cdr3_length: 16
d_call: .
cdr3_aa: CASSLGGIASGNTIYF
cdr3_nt: TGTGCCAGCTCACTTGGGGGGATCGCCTCTGGAAACACCATATATTTT

clone_size: .
v_call: TRBV18
j_call: TRBJ2-4
cdr3_length: 17
d_call: .
cdr3_aa: CASSPESHLVRGNIQYF
cdr3_nt: TGTGCCAGCTCACCTGAATCCCATTTGGTGCGTGGGAACATTCAGTACTTC

clone_size: .
v_call: TRBV4-1
j_call: TRBJ2-3
cdr3_length: 17
d_call: TRBD1
cdr3_aa: CASSQSTGGLLTDTQYF
cdr3_nt: TGCGCCAGCAGCCAATCGACAGGGGGACTCCTCACAGATACGCAGTATTTT

clone_size: .
v_call: TRBV27
j_call: TRBJ2-7
cdr3_length: 14
d_call: TRBD2
cdr3_aa: CASRRYAGAHEQYF
cdr3_nt: TGTGCCAGCAGACGGTACGCGGGAGCCCACGAGCAGTACTTC

clone_size: .
v_call: TRBV6-5
j_call: TRBJ1-3
cdr3_length: 12
d_call: .
cdr3_aa: CASQGAGNTIYF
cdr3_nt: TGTGCCAGCCAGGGAGCGGGAAACACCATATATTTT

clone_size: .
v_call: TRBV2
j_call: TRBJ2-7
cdr3_length: 13
d_call: .
cdr3_aa: CASSGYRVDEQYF
cdr3_nt: TGTGCCAGCAGTGGATACAGGGTGGACGAGCAGTACTTC

clone_size: .
v_call: TRBV5-4
j_call: TRBJ2-7
cdr3_length: 17
d_call: .
cdr3_aa: CASSLRDGTPSSYEQYF
cdr3_nt: TGTGCCAGCAGCTTGCGGGATGGGACTCCGAGCTCCTACGAGCAGTACTTC

clone_size: .
v_call: TRBV30
j_call: TRBJ2-2
cdr3_length: 13
d_call: .
cdr3_aa: CAWSDSPPGELFF
cdr3_nt: TGTGCCTGGAGCGACTCCCCCCCCGGGGAGCTGTTTTTT

clone_size: .
v_call: TRBV6-5
j_call: TRBJ1-1
cdr3_length: 12
d_call: .
cdr3_aa: CASTTGSTEAFF
cdr3_nt: TGTGCCAGCACCACGGGCAGCACTGAAGCTTTCTTT

clone_size: .
v_call: TRBV12-2
j_call: TRBJ2-7
cdr3_length: 17
d_call: .
cdr3_aa: CASRPGCLARNSYEQYF
cdr3_nt: TGTGCAAGTCGCCCTGGGTGCCTAGCGCGTAACTCCTACGAGCAGTACTTC

clone_size: .
v_call: TRBV6-4
j_call: TRBJ2-1
cdr3_length: 14
d_call: .
cdr3_aa: CASREDTLRNEQFF
cdr3_nt: TGTGCCAGCAGAGAAGATACCCTCCGCAATGAGCAGTTCTTC

clone_size: .
v_call: TRBV6-5
j_call: TRBJ2-1
cdr3_length: 15
d_call: .
cdr3_aa: CASSRDRWGYNEQFF
cdr3_nt: TGTGCCAGCAGCCGAGACAGGTGGGGGTACAATGAGCAGTTCTTC

clone_size: once
v_call: TRBV7-9
j_call: TRBJ1-5
cdr3_length: 13
d_call: .
cdr3_aa: CASSFGGNQPQHF
cdr3_nt: TGTGCCAGCAGCTTTGGGGGTAATCAGCCCCAGCATTTT